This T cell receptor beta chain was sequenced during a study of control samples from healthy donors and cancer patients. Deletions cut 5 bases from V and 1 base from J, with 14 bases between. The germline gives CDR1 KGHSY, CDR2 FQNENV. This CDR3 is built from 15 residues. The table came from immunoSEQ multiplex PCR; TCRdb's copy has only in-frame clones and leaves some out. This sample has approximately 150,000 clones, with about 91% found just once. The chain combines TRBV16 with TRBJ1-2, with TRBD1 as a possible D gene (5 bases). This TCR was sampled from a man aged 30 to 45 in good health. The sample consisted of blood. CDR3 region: CASSNPGEVNYGYTF. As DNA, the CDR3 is TGTGCCAGCAGCAACCCGGGGGAGGTTAACTATGGCTACACCTTC.